A selection of T cell receptor beta chains follows, all from one sample in a study of blood T cell repertoires in COVID-19. Repertoires were generated with immunoSEQ multiplex PCR, while TCRdb's copy carries only in-frame clones and drops some. Of around 170,000 clones in the sample, 80% were seen once. The specimen sequenced was peripheral blood. These receptor sequences come from a man between 65 and 80 years old with active or convalescent COVID-19. Both conserved end residues are part of each CDR3. Fields, in order: clone size, D gene, V gene, J gene, CDR3 protein, CDR3 DNA. D genes are given only for firm matches. The listing skips clone size in some rows; elsewhere it reads once, few, many or a size class.

abundance: -; d_gene: TRBD2; v_gene: TRBV28; j_gene: TRBJ2-1; CDR3aa: CASGRGYNEQFF; CDR3nt: TGTGCCAGCGGGAGGGGATACAATGAGCAGTTCTTC
abundance: -; d_gene: TRBD1; v_gene: TRBV5-4; j_gene: TRBJ1-1; CDR3aa: CASSLGTGLNTEAFF; CDR3nt: TGTGCCAGCAGCTTGGGGACAGGATTGAACACTGAAGCTTTCTTT
abundance: -; d_gene: -; v_gene: TRBV11-3; j_gene: TRBJ1-2; CDR3aa: CASSPDNHNAPYTF; CDR3nt: TGTGCCAGCAGCCCAGACAACCATAATGCTCCTTACACCTTC
abundance: -; d_gene: -; v_gene: TRBV6-5; j_gene: TRBJ1-2; CDR3aa: CAISMDTDYGYTF; CDR3nt: TGTGCCATCAGTATGGACACGGATTATGGCTACACCTTC
abundance: once; d_gene: TRBD2; v_gene: TRBV18; j_gene: TRBJ2-3; CDR3aa: CASSGLAGGDTQYF; CDR3nt: TGTGCCAGCTCAGGACTAGCGGGGGGTGATACGCAGTATTTT
abundance: -; d_gene: TRBD1; v_gene: TRBV5-1; j_gene: TRBJ1-1; CDR3aa: CASSPLGQGGTEAFF; CDR3nt: TGCGCCAGCAGCCCCTTAGGACAGGGGGGCACTGAAGCTTTCTTT
abundance: -; d_gene: -; v_gene: TRBV7-9; j_gene: TRBJ1-1; CDR3aa: CASSLGREVTEAFF; CDR3nt: TGTGCCAGCAGCTTGGGCAGGGAGGTCACTGAAGCTTTCTTT
abundance: -; d_gene: TRBD2; v_gene: TRBV5-1; j_gene: TRBJ2-5; CDR3aa: CASSRLAGGLEETQYF; CDR3nt: TGCGCCAGCAGCCGTTTAGCGGGAGGGCTGGAAGAGACCCAGTACTTC
abundance: -; d_gene: -; v_gene: TRBV27; j_gene: TRBJ1-1; CDR3aa: CASSFGRAKLGTEAFF; CDR3nt: TGTGCCAGCAGTTTTGGGCGAGCTAAATTGGGCACTGAAGCTTTCTTT
abundance: -; d_gene: TRBD1; v_gene: TRBV30; j_gene: TRBJ1-3; CDR3aa: CAWSRGGSGNTIYF; CDR3nt: TGTGCCTGGAGTCGAGGGGGCTCCGGAAACACCATATATTTT
abundance: once; d_gene: -; v_gene: TRBV12-3/TRBV12-4; j_gene: TRBJ1-2; CDR3aa: CASSLYSSGGYTF; CDR3nt: TGTGCCAGCAGTTTATATTCGAGCGGTGGCTACACCTTC
abundance: -; d_gene: TRBD2; v_gene: TRBV6-5; j_gene: TRBJ2-1; CDR3aa: CASSLTSGGYNEQFF; CDR3nt: TGTGCCAGCAGTTTGACTAGCGGGGGGTACAATGAGCAGTTCTTC
abundance: -; d_gene: -; v_gene: TRBV12-5; j_gene: TRBJ2-3; CDR3aa: CASGQQTSDTQYF; CDR3nt: TGTGCTAGTGGTCAACAAACTAGTGATACGCAGTATTTT
abundance: -; d_gene: -; v_gene: TRBV6-4; j_gene: TRBJ1-2; CDR3aa: CASSPAGVGGYTF; CDR3nt: TGTGCCAGCAGTCCGGCAGGGGTTGGAGGCTACACCTTC
abundance: -; d_gene: TRBD1; v_gene: TRBV5-6; j_gene: TRBJ2-7; CDR3aa: CASSLDRGSYEQYF; CDR3nt: TGTGCCAGCAGCTTGGACAGGGGGTCCTACGAGCAGTACTTC
abundance: -; d_gene: -; v_gene: TRBV20-1; j_gene: TRBJ1-1; CDR3aa: CSAGVLQANTEAFF; CDR3nt: TGCAGTGCTGGTGTACTACAGGCGAACACTGAAGCTTTCTTT
abundance: -; d_gene: -; v_gene: TRBV24-1; j_gene: TRBJ2-2; CDR3aa: CATALRAGGELFF; CDR3nt: TGTGCCACCGCGCTAAGAGCTGGCGGGGAGCTGTTTTTT
abundance: -; d_gene: TRBD1; v_gene: TRBV2; j_gene: TRBJ2-7; CDR3aa: CASSLQGVAFTYYEQYF; CDR3nt: TGTGCCAGCAGTTTACAGGGGGTGGCGTTCACCTACTACGAGCAGTACTTC
abundance: -; d_gene: -; v_gene: TRBV7-2; j_gene: TRBJ1-4; CDR3aa: CASSLGQTHNEKLFF; CDR3nt: TGTGCCAGCAGCTTAGGACAGACTCATAATGAAAAACTGTTTTTT
abundance: -; d_gene: -; v_gene: TRBV3-1/TRBV3-2; j_gene: TRBJ1-1; CDR3aa: CASSLLRGGNTEAFF; CDR3nt: TGTGCCAGCAGCCTCTTAAGAGGGGGGAACACTGAAGCTTTCTTT
abundance: few; d_gene: -; v_gene: TRBV9; j_gene: TRBJ2-1; CDR3aa: CASSAQISRGNNEQFF; CDR3nt: TGTGCCAGCAGCGCCCAGATCTCGCGGGGCAACAATGAGCAGTTCTTC
abundance: -; d_gene: TRBD1; v_gene: TRBV15; j_gene: TRBJ1-5; CDR3aa: CATSRGNRGQGQPQHF; CDR3nt: TGTGCCACCAGCAGAGGGAACAGGGGGCAGGGGCAGCCCCAGCATTTT
abundance: -; d_gene: -; v_gene: TRBV29-1; j_gene: TRBJ2-3; CDR3aa: CSVRPGPSTDTQYF; CDR3nt: TGCAGCGTTCGTCCAGGGCCTAGCACAGATACGCAGTATTTT
abundance: -; d_gene: TRBD1; v_gene: TRBV4-3; j_gene: TRBJ1-2; CDR3aa: CASSQDRGESYGYTF; CDR3nt: TGCGCCAGCAGCCAAGACAGGGGGGAAAGCTATGGCTACACCTTC
abundance: -; d_gene: -; v_gene: TRBV24-1; j_gene: TRBJ2-1; CDR3aa: CATSDGDEQFF; CDR3nt: TGTGCCACCAGTGACGGGGATGAGCAGTTCTTC
abundance: -; d_gene: TRBD2; v_gene: TRBV7-9; j_gene: TRBJ2-3; CDR3aa: CASTLKWTSGGSPTDTQYF; CDR3nt: TGTGCCAGCACCCTGAAATGGACTAGCGGGGGTAGTCCGACAGATACGCAGTATTTT